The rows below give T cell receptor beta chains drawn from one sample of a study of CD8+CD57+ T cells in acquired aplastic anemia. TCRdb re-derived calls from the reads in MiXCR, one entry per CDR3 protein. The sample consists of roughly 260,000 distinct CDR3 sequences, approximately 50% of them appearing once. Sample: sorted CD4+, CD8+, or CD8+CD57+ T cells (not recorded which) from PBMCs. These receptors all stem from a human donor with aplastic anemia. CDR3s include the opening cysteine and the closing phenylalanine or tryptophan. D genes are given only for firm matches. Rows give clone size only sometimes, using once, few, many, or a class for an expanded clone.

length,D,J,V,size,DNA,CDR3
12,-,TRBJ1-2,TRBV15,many,TGTGCCACCAGCAGCCTTAACTATGGCTACACCTTC,CATSSLNYGYTF
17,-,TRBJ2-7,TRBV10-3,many,TGTGCCATCAGGGGTTCGACAGGCGAAAATCCAACCTACGAGCAGTACTTC,CAIRGSTGENPTYEQYF
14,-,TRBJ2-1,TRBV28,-,TGTGCCAGCACCCGGGATTATACTTACAATGAGCAGTTCTTC,CASTRDYTYNEQFF
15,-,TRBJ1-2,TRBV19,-,TGTGCCAGCAGTCCACCCGGACGGTTTAACTATGGCTACACCTTC,CASSPPGRFNYGYTF
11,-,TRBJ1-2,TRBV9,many,TGTGCCAGCAGCTCTGGGCCTGGCTACACCTTC,CASSSGPGYTF
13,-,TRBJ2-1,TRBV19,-,TGTGCCAGTAGTACGGACAGCCCGAATGAGCAGTTCTTC,CASSTDSPNEQFF
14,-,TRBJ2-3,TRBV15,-,TGTGCCAGCAGTCCCTCGGACTCCACAGATACGCAGTATTTT,CASSPSDSTDTQYF
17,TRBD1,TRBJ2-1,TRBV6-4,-,TGTGCCAGCAGTGACGTTCGGGGGACAGGGGGAGGCAATGAGCAGTTCTTC,CASSDVRGTGGGNEQFF
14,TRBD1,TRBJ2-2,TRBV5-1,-,TGCGCCAGCAGCCGACAGGGGACCACCGGGGAGCTGTTTTTT,CASSRQGTTGELFF
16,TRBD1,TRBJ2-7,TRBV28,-,TGTGCCAGCAGTTCGCCGGCCGGGACAGGGGTCTACGAGCAGTACTTC,CASSSPAGTGVYEQYF
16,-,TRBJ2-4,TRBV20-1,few,TGCAGTGCTAGAGATCTAGGGCGGGAAGCCAAAAACATTCAGTACTTC,CSARDLGREAKNIQYF
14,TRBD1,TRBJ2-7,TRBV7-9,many,TGTGCCAGCAGCTTCGGGACAGAACCTCCCGAGCAGTACTTC,CASSFGTEPPEQYF
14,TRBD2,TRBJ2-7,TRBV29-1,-,TGCAGCGTTGCAGGCGGGAGGTCCGCCTACGAGCAGTACTTC,CSVAGGRSAYEQYF
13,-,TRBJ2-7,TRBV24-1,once,TGTGCCACCAGTGATCCCATAACCTACGAGCAGTACTTC,CATSDPITYEQYF
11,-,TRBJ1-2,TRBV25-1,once,TGTGCCACCTCGGAGAACTATGGCTACACCTTC,CATSENYGYTF
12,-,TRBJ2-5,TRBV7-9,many,TGTGCCAGCAGCTTAATGGATGAGACCCAGTACTTC,CASSLMDETQYF
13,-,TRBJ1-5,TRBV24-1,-,TGTGCCACCAGTGATTGGGAGAAGCAGCCCCAGCATTTT,CATSDWEKQPQHF
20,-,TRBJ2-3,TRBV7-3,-,TGTGCCATCAGAGACAACCTCCGCGGGTACAAGCCCACCGACACAGATACGCAGTATTTT,CAIRDNLRGYKPTDTDTQYF
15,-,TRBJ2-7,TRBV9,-,TGTGCCAGCAGCGTATACGGCGGGAACCTTGGGGAGCAGTACTTC,CASSVYGGNLGEQYF
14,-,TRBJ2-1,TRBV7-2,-,TGTGCCAGCAGGTCCCGCGAGGGCCACAATGAGCAGTTCTTC,CASRSREGHNEQFF
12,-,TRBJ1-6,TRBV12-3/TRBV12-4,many,TGTGCCAGCAGTTTAAGCGCGGCACCCCTCCACTTT,CASSLSAAPLHF
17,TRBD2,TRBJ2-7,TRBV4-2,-,TGTGCCAGCAGCCTTCCGGGACTAGCGGGAGTATCCTACGAGCAGTACTTC,CASSLPGLAGVSYEQYF
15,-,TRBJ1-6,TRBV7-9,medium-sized,TGTGCCAGCAGCTTAGAGCGTCAGCTTAATTCACCCCTCCACTTT,CASSLERQLNSPLHF
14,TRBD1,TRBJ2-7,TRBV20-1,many,TGCAGTGCTAGTCCCGGGACAGGGAACTACGAGCAGTACTTC,CSASPGTGNYEQYF
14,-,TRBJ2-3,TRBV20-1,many,TGCAGTGCTAGAGGGCGAACGAACACAGATACGCAGTATTTT,CSARGRTNTDTQYF
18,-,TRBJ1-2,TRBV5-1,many,TGCGCCAGCAGCTTGGTGCGTACCCGTGGCAGGGTGAGCTATGGCTACACCTTC,CASSLVRTRGRVSYGYTF
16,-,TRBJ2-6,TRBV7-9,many,TGTGCCAGCAGCGGATACAGAGACTCTGGGGCCAACGTCCTGACTTTC,CASSGYRDSGANVLTF
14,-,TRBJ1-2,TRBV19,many,TGTGCCAGTGGTCCAGGGATCGCCGAGGGTGGCTACACCTTC,CASGPGIAEGGYTF
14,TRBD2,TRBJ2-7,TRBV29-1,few,TGCAGCGTTGCGGCAAGCGGGAGGTCCTACGAGCAGTACTTC,CSVAASGRSYEQYF